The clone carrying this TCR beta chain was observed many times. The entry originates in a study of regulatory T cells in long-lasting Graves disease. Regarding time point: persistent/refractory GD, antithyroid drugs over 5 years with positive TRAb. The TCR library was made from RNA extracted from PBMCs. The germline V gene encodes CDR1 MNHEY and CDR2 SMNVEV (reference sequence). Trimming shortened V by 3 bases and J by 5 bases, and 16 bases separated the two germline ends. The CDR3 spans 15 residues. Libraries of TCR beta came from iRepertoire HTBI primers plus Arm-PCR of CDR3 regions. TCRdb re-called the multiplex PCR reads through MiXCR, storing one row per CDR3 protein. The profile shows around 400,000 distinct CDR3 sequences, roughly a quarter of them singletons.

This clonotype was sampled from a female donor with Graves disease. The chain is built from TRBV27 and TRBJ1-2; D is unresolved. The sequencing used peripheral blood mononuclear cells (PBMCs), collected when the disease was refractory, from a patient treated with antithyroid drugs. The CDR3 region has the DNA TGTGCCAGCAGTTTCCGGGCGATAAACTCTTATGGCTACACCTTC. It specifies CASSFRAINSYGYTF.